The 14 T cell receptor beta chains below were found in one sample sequenced in a study of shared clonotypes between healthy human individuals. Repertoires were generated with immunoSEQ multiplex PCR, while TCRdb's copy carries only in-frame clones and drops some. The table lists a few million clones, approximately 93% of them singletons, with about 0.39% in the top ten. The sample consisted of naive CD4+ T cells from PBMCs. Subset defined: CD45RA+ positively selected. The source is a man between 18 and 29 years old in good health. Some clones in this sample may be carry-over from other donors' samples.

This chain uses TRBV28 with TRBJ2-7, with D hard to call. The CDR3 has 13 residues. The germline V gene has CDR1 MDHEN and CDR2 SYDVKM. V gave up 4 bases and J gave up 6 bases, with 13 bases separating them. The CDR3 reads CASSSGRIPEQYF. DNA of the CDR3: TGTGCCAGCAGTTCCGGCAGGATCCCCGAGCAGTACTTC.

This clone was detected only once. The rearrangement links TRBV28 to TRBJ1-1; possible D gene TRBD1, 5 bases. V was pared by 4 bases and J by 7 bases, with 13 bases between. Per germline, CDR1 MDHEN and CDR2 SYDVKM. The CDR3 length is 13 residues. CDR3 sequence: CASSSRQLNEAFF. CDR3 in DNA: TGTGCCAGCAGTTCCCGACAGCTAAATGAAGCTTTCTTT.

V is TRBV30 and J is TRBJ1-2; no clear D gene. Germline CDR1 GTSNPN, CDR2 SVGIG (reference sequence). V was trimmed by 3 bases and J by 10 bases, leaving 9 bases between them. The CDR3 contains 10 residues. CDR3: CAWSAGHYTF. The CDR3 DNA is TGTGCCTGGAGCGCCGGCCACTACACCTTC.

This chain links TRBV4-3 with TRBJ2-2; weak D call: TRBD2 (7 bases). Germline CDR1 and CDR2: LGHNA and YSLEER. The CDR3 extends over 18 amino acids. V shed 1 base and J shed 4 bases, with 19 bases lying between them. CDR3 protein: CASSQGGGAGAATGELFF. The CDR3 DNA follows: TGCGCCAGCAGCCAAGGAGGGGGTGCGGGAGCGGCCACCGGGGAGCTGTTTTTT.

This clone showed up just once. The chain recombines TRBV2 with TRBJ1-5; 7 bases align to TRBD1. Germline V gene sequence: CDR1 SNHLY, CDR2 FYNNEI. V gave up 6 bases and J gave up 6 bases; unmatched junction bases: 2. CDR3 length equals 12 residues. The CDR3 here is CASRGGVQPQHF. In DNA form, the CDR3 reads TGTGCCAGCAGAGGGGGCGTTCAGCCCCAGCATTTT.

This clone is a singleton in its sample. The V and J genes are TRBV28 and TRBJ1-5; no definite D call. CDR3 length: 18 residues. In germline, CDR1 is MDHEN, CDR2 SYDVKM. The ends were cut back, 4 bases at V and 3 bases at J, with 22 bases in the middle. CDR3 residues: CASSSTPYGPHNNQPQHF. In DNA form, the CDR3 reads TGTGCCAGCAGTTCTACACCCTATGGCCCCCACAACAATCAGCCCCAGCATTTT.

The chain couples TRBV5-1 to TRBJ2-3, with D hard to call. The CDR3 loop spans 13 amino acids. Germline values: CDR1 SGHRS, CDR2 YFSETQ. Trimming took 4 bases from V and 4 from J, leaving 10 bases between them. The CDR3 nucleotides are TGCGCCAGCAGCACCTATACTGCAGATACGCAGTATTTT. Protein sequence: CASSTYTADTQYF.

This sequence joins TRBV7-9 and TRBJ2-5; 12 positions match TRBD2. The germline V gene encodes CDR1 SEHNR and CDR2 FQNEAQ (reference sequence). CDR3 length: 17 residues. J gave up 2 bases and V 1 base, and 5 bases lay outside the gene matches. CDR3 amino acids: CASSLGLAGVGQETQYF. The CDR3 DNA reads as TGTGCCAGCAGCTTAGGACTAGCGGGAGTGGGGCAAGAGACCCAGTACTTC.

This clone was seen a single time. The chain recombines TRBV11-3 with TRBJ2-2, with no clear D. Germline V gives CDR1 SGHNT, CDR2 YENEEA. The length of the CDR3 is 14 residues. V was cut by 1 base and J by 9 bases, with 12 bases left in between. For the CDR3, the DNA is TGTGCCAGCAGCTTAGGGGGAACCGATCGGGAGCTGTTTTTT. Translated: CASSLGGTDRELFF. Looking up the rest from reference TRBV11-3 and TRBJ2-2 gives the full variable domain: EAGVVQSPRYKIIEKKQPVAFWCNPISGHNTLYWYLQNLGQGPELLIRYENEEAVDDSQLPKDRFSAERLKGVDSTLKIQPAELGDSAVYLCASSLGGTDRELFFGEGSRLTVL.

This clone was recorded only once. The V call is TRBV4-3, the J call TRBJ1-5; weak D call: TRBD1 (5 bases). This CDR3 spans 13 amino acids. V lost 3 bases to trimming and J lost 9 bases, with 12 bases between them. CDR1 LGHNA and CDR2 YSLEER come from the germline V gene. The CDR3 DNA follows: TGCGCCAGCAGCCAGGCCCTGGGGCGGCCCCAGCATTTT. Translation gives CASSQALGRPQHF.

The V gene is TRBV2, the J gene TRBJ2-5; 11 nucleotides match TRBD2. This CDR3 region has 16 residues. Germline V gene sequence: CDR1 SNHLY, CDR2 FYNNEI. V lost 7 bases and J lost 4; bases outside the gene matches: 11. This chain's CDR3 is CASNLIGTSGGETQYF. CDR3 bases: TGTGCCAGCAATCTGATAGGGACTAGCGGCGGAGAGACCCAGTACTTC.

The V and J genes are TRBV5-1 and TRBJ2-1, with D possibly being TRBD2 (5 bases). V was trimmed by 2 bases and J by 3 bases, leaving 9 bases between them. This CDR3 spans 14 amino acids. Germline V CDR1 and CDR2: SGHRS, YFSETQ. Here the CDR3 reads CASSFGRGYNEQFF. The CDR3 DNA is TGCGCCAGCAGCTTTGGCCGGGGCTACAATGAGCAGTTCTTC. The variable domain in full, with the rest retrieved from reference TRBV5-1 and TRBJ2-1, is KAGVTQTPRYLIKTRGQQVTLSCSPISGHRSVSWYQQTPGQGLQFLFEYFSETQRNKGNFPGRFSGRQFSNSRSEMNVSTLELGDSALYLCASSFGRGYNEQFFGPGTRLTVL.

This chain links TRBV7-9 with TRBJ1-2, with D possibly matching TRBD1 (6 bases). V lost 3 bases, J lost 4 bases, and 12 bases lay in between. This CDR3 is 14 amino acids long. Germline CDR1 reads SEHNR; CDR2 reads FQNEAQ (reference sequence). CDR3 region: CASSFHRGGYGYTF. In DNA, the CDR3 is TGTGCCAGCAGCTTTCATAGGGGGGGCTATGGCTACACCTTC.

This clone came up a few times. The genes are TRBV2 and TRBJ1-2; tentative D call: TRBD1 (5 bases). The CDR3 totals 11 residues. V dropped 6 bases and J dropped 11 bases, with 13 bases sitting between them. Germline V gene lookup returns CDR1 SNHLY and CDR2 FYNNEI. The CDR3 DNA reads TGTGCCAGCAGGCAGGGTATCGAGTACACCTTC. Translation: CASRQGIEYTF.